This T cell receptor (beta chain) was sequenced in a study of T-cell reconstitution after alpha-beta-depleted transplantation in children. Unique molecular identifiers were used in preparing the TCRbeta library. TCRdb called the PCR reads again in MiXCR, with one record for every CDR3 protein. Among some 280,000 distinct CDR3 sequences, 9.9% were seen once, and the ten largest hold about 9.4%. V lost 5 bases and J lost 3, with 14 bases in between. The CDR3 has 16 residues. Germline lookup yields CDR1 MNHEY and CDR2 SMNVEV (reference sequence). The TCR comes from a human donor who donated a stem cell graft to a child with SCID. The sample here was PBMCs from the stem cell graft donor, taken from the stem cell graft. The chain recombines TRBV27 with TRBJ1-6, with a possible D match to TRBD1 (5 bases). The CDR3 here is CASSPGGGYYNSPLHF. As DNA, the CDR3 is TGTGCCAGCAGTCCGGGGGGAGGGTACTATAATTCACCCCTCCACTTT.